A selection of T cell receptor beta chains follows, all from one sample in a study of human T cells and chemical hapten exposure. TCRdb itself ran the RACE reads through MiXCR, one entry per CDR3 protein. The data show roughly 130,000 distinct CDR3 sequences, approximately 10% seen once. The starting material was whole blood, obtained in connection with sensitization to the hapten diphenylcyclopropenone (DPC). These receptor sequences come from a woman aged 50 to 60 with alopecia areata. Some clones in this sample may be carry-over from other donors' samples. The CDR3 runs from the conserved cysteine through the conserved F or W. D genes are given only for firm matches. The size field is filled for only some rows; it gives once, few, many or a size class.

size: many; D: .; V: TRBV29-1; J: TRBJ2-7; CDR3: CSVDRDSTGEQYF; DNA: TGCAGCGTTGACCGAGATTCTACGGGGGAGCAGTACTTC
size: few; D: .; V: TRBV6-5; J: TRBJ1-5; CDR3: CASSYSKDQPQHF; DNA: TGTGCCAGCAGTTACTCGAAGGACCAGCCCCAGCATTTT
size: few; D: .; V: TRBV18; J: TRBJ1-1; CDR3: CASSPLRAEAFF; DNA: TGTGCCAGCTCCCCCCTGAGGGCTGAAGCTTTCTTT
size: .; D: .; V: TRBV13; J: TRBJ1-1; CDR3: CASSLDDVPGTEAFF; DNA: TGTGCCAGCAGCTTAGACGACGTCCCGGGCACTGAAGCTTTCTTT
size: .; D: .; V: TRBV6-6; J: TRBJ2-1; CDR3: CASSYSRENEQFF; DNA: TGTGCCAGCAGTTACAGCAGGGAGAATGAGCAGTTCTTC
size: .; D: .; V: TRBV6-6; J: TRBJ1-4; CDR3: CASSYSRYSGDEKLFF; DNA: TGTGCCAGCAGTTACTCGAGGTACAGTGGAGATGAAAAACTGTTTTTT
size: .; D: TRBD1; V: TRBV7-9; J: TRBJ2-2; CDR3: CASSSDRDELFF; DNA: TGTGCCAGCAGCTCCGACAGGGACGAGCTGTTTTTT
size: .; D: TRBD1; V: TRBV28; J: TRBJ2-1; CDR3: CASRLTGGDEQFF; DNA: TGTGCCAGCAGGCTTACAGGGGGCGATGAGCAGTTCTTC
size: many; D: .; V: TRBV20-1; J: TRBJ2-1; CDR3: CSARGDNAYNEQFF; DNA: TGCAGTGCTAGAGGGGACAACGCATACAATGAGCAGTTCTTC
size: many; D: TRBD1; V: TRBV12-3/TRBV12-4; J: TRBJ1-2; CDR3: CASSPDRGLWSGYTF; DNA: TGTGCCAGCAGCCCCGACAGGGGGCTATGGAGTGGCTACACCTTC
size: .; D: TRBD1; V: TRBV6-6; J: TRBJ1-1; CDR3: CASSYPGQGEAFF; DNA: TGTGCCAGCAGTTACCCGGGACAGGGGGAAGCTTTCTTT
size: .; D: .; V: TRBV5-1; J: TRBJ2-2; CDR3: CASSMEGRDTGELFF; DNA: TGCGCCAGCAGCATGGAAGGCAGAGACACCGGGGAGCTGTTTTTT
size: .; D: TRBD1; V: TRBV11-1; J: TRBJ1-6; CDR3: CASSRYRGGNSPLHF; DNA: TGTGCCAGCAGTCGATACAGGGGAGGTAATTCACCCCTCCACTTT
size: few; D: TRBD2; V: TRBV5-1; J: TRBJ2-5; CDR3: CASSFSGGAGETQYF; DNA: TGCGCCAGCAGCTTCAGCGGGGGGGCAGGAGAGACCCAGTACTTC
size: few; D: .; V: TRBV4-3; J: TRBJ1-1; CDR3: CASSQDVGSLSEGGTEAFF; DNA: TGCGCCAGCAGCCAAGATGTGGGGTCGCTCTCCGAGGGGGGAACTGAAGCTTTCTTT
size: many; D: .; V: TRBV5-5; J: TRBJ2-1; CDR3: CASSLLGGEYNEQFF; DNA: TGTGCCAGCAGCCTCCTGGGTGGGGAATACAATGAGCAGTTCTTC
size: few; D: .; V: TRBV14; J: TRBJ1-2; CDR3: CASSRTGSYSYGYTF; DNA: TGTGCCAGCAGTCGAACAGGGTCCTATAGCTATGGCTACACCTTC
size: .; D: TRBD2; V: TRBV4-1; J: TRBJ2-7; CDR3: CASSQGLAGGGEQYF; DNA: TGCGCCAGCAGCCAAGGACTAGCGGGAGGGGGGGAGCAGTACTTC
size: .; D: .; V: TRBV29-1; J: TRBJ1-1; CDR3: CSAVGDTLRGMNTEAFF; DNA: TGCAGCGCTGTCGGAGACACTCTACGGGGGATGAACACTGAAGCTTTCTTT
size: few; D: .; V: TRBV14; J: TRBJ2-1; CDR3: CASSQYNEQFF; DNA: TGTGCCAGCAGCCAGTACAATGAGCAGTTCTTC
size: .; D: .; V: TRBV6-5; J: TRBJ1-3; CDR3: CASQERGNTIYF; DNA: TGTGCCAGCCAGGAACGGGGAAACACCATATATTTT
size: few; D: .; V: TRBV12-3/TRBV12-4; J: TRBJ1-3; CDR3: CASSLEGTSSDTIYF; DNA: TGTGCCAGCAGTTTAGAGGGGACGTCTTCTGACACCATATATTTT
size: many; D: TRBD1; V: TRBV20-1; J: TRBJ2-6; CDR3: CSASDRAGANVLTF; DNA: TGCAGTGCATCCGACAGGGCTGGGGCCAACGTCCTGACTTTC
size: few; D: .; V: TRBV7-2; J: TRBJ2-4; CDR3: CASSLGTVNIQYF; DNA: TGTGCCAGCAGCTTAGGGACCGTTAACATTCAGTACTTC
size: few; D: .; V: TRBV12-3/TRBV12-4; J: TRBJ1-4; CDR3: CASCRATNEKLFF; DNA: TGTGCCAGCTGCCGAGCAACTAATGAAAAACTGTTTTTT
size: few; D: .; V: TRBV29-1; J: TRBJ1-1; CDR3: CSVEGLEAEAFF; DNA: TGCAGCGTTGAAGGGTTGGAGGCTGAAGCTTTCTTT
size: .; D: .; V: TRBV18; J: TRBJ1-1; CDR3: CASSRDRHTEAFF; DNA: TGTGCCAGCTCACGGGACCGCCACACTGAAGCTTTCTTT
size: medium-sized; D: TRBD2; V: TRBV20-1; J: TRBJ2-7; CDR3: CSAMSGTSAYYEQYF; DNA: TGCAGTGCTATGTCCGGGACTAGCGCCTACTACGAGCAGTACTTC
size: .; D: TRBD1; V: TRBV7-3; J: TRBJ2-5; CDR3: CASSFRGRGETQYF; DNA: TGTGCCAGCAGCTTCAGGGGGCGCGGGGAGACCCAGTACTTC
size: few; D: .; V: TRBV4-3; J: TRBJ2-3; CDR3: CASSSGHSTDTQYF; DNA: TGCGCCAGCAGTTCCGGACACAGCACAGATACGCAGTATTTT
size: many; D: .; V: TRBV20-1; J: TRBJ2-1; CDR3: CSASKEAGEQFF; DNA: TGCAGTGCTAGCAAGGAAGCGGGTGAGCAGTTCTTC
size: .; D: .; V: TRBV6-5; J: TRBJ2-3; CDR3: CASSRGPKEYF; DNA: TGTGCCAGCAGCCGCGGACCTAAGGAGTATTTT
size: few; D: .; V: TRBV7-6; J: TRBJ2-6; CDR3: CASSRGEVGANVLTF; DNA: TGTGCCAGCAGCCGAGGGGAGGTTGGGGCCAACGTCCTGACTTTC
size: few; D: TRBD2; V: TRBV12-3/TRBV12-4; J: TRBJ2-7; CDR3: CASSLGTSGIWQYF; DNA: TGTGCCAGCAGTCTCGGGACTAGCGGGATCTGGCAGTACTTC
size: .; D: .; V: TRBV7-3; J: TRBJ2-1; CDR3: CASSLTGGPYEQFF; DNA: TGTGCCAGCAGCTTAACGGGGGGCCCCTATGAGCAGTTCTTC
size: many; D: .; V: TRBV28; J: TRBJ2-4; CDR3: CASSFRQDLAKNIQYF; DNA: TGTGCCAGCAGTTTCCGACAGGATCTAGCCAAAAACATTCAGTACTTC
size: many; D: .; V: TRBV20-1; J: TRBJ2-7; CDR3: CSALGGALPGEQYF; DNA: TGCAGTGCTTTGGGGGGGGCCCTGCCGGGAGAGCAGTACTTC
size: .; D: .; V: TRBV5-1; J: TRBJ1-1; CDR3: CASSFGGTPTEAFF; DNA: TGCGCCAGCAGCTTTGGCGGGACGCCCACTGAAGCTTTCTTT
size: few; D: .; V: TRBV6-2/TRBV6-3; J: TRBJ2-1; CDR3: CASSFQFNEQFF; DNA: TGTGCCAGCAGTTTCCAATTTAACGAGCAGTTCTTC
size: few; D: TRBD2; V: TRBV11-2; J: TRBJ2-1; CDR3: CASRQAGGLWNEQFF; DNA: TGTGCCAGCAGGCAGGCGGGAGGGCTCTGGAATGAGCAGTTCTTC
size: .; D: .; V: TRBV7-9; J: TRBJ1-2; CDR3: CASADRYYGYTF; DNA: TGTGCCAGTGCTGACAGATACTATGGCTACACCTTC
size: once; D: .; V: TRBV28; J: TRBJ2-3; CDR3: CASSLSPPYTQYF; DNA: TGTGCCAGCAGTTTAAGTCCTCCTTATACGCAGTATTTT
size: few; D: .; V: TRBV7-2; J: TRBJ2-3; CDR3: CASSLDPRNTDTQYF; DNA: TGTGCCAGCAGCTTAGATCCGCGGAACACAGATACGCAGTATTTT
size: many; D: .; V: TRBV9; J: TRBJ2-7; CDR3: CASSAGTDPAYEQYF; DNA: TGTGCCAGCAGCGCCGGGACGGACCCTGCCTACGAGCAGTACTTC
size: few; D: TRBD1; V: TRBV29-1; J: TRBJ2-1; CDR3: CSVGHFWGTGRNEQFF; DNA: TGCAGCGTTGGACACTTTTGGGGGACAGGGAGGAATGAGCAGTTCTTC
size: .; D: TRBD2; V: TRBV12-3/TRBV12-4; J: TRBJ2-1; CDR3: CASSQSGGEQFF; DNA: TGTGCCAGCAGTCAATCGGGGGGTGAGCAGTTCTTC
size: many; D: .; V: TRBV7-2; J: TRBJ2-3; CDR3: CASSYPQTDTQYF; DNA: TGTGCCAGCAGCTACCCACAGACAGATACGCAGTATTTT
size: .; D: .; V: TRBV7-9; J: TRBJ1-1; CDR3: CASSLPGKGVTEAFF; DNA: TGTGCCAGCAGCTTACCGGGGAAGGGGGTAACTGAAGCTTTCTTT
size: many; D: .; V: TRBV20-1; J: TRBJ2-4; CDR3: CSAPLLGRGDIQYF; DNA: TGCAGTGCTCCCCTCTTGGGAAGAGGGGACATTCAGTACTTC
size: .; D: .; V: TRBV11-1; J: TRBJ2-1; CDR3: CASSFTRKDEQFF; DNA: TGTGCCAGCAGCTTCACCCGTAAGGATGAGCAGTTCTTC
size: .; D: .; V: TRBV9; J: TRBJ1-1; CDR3: CASSGRGLGTEAFF; DNA: TGTGCCAGCAGCGGAAGGGGATTAGGTACTGAAGCTTTCTTT
size: few; D: .; V: TRBV12-5; J: TRBJ1-2; CDR3: CASGQGLQHGYTF; DNA: TGTGCTAGTGGTCAGGGACTGCAACATGGCTACACCTTC
size: few; D: TRBD1; V: TRBV27; J: TRBJ1-5; CDR3: CASSSWTGALNQPQHF; DNA: TGTGCCAGCAGTTCTTGGACAGGGGCGCTCAATCAGCCCCAGCATTTT
size: few; D: .; V: TRBV6-2/TRBV6-3; J: TRBJ1-2; CDR3: CASSPDDRLRLEGYTF; DNA: TGTGCCAGCAGCCCCGACGACAGGCTAAGGTTGGAGGGCTACACCTTC
size: once; D: TRBD1; V: TRBV27; J: TRBJ1-2; CDR3: CASSSYAGTGSNYGYTF; DNA: TGTGCCAGCAGTTCTTACGCCGGGACAGGGAGCAACTATGGCTACACCTTC
size: many; D: TRBD2; V: TRBV13; J: TRBJ2-1; CDR3: CASSSLAGSSYNEQFF; DNA: TGTGCCAGCAGCTCCCTAGCGGGTTCCTCCTACAATGAGCAGTTCTTC
size: .; D: .; V: TRBV29-1; J: TRBJ1-2; CDR3: CSAPDTIYGYTF; DNA: TGCAGCGCTCCGGACACAATCTATGGCTACACCTTC
size: few; D: .; V: TRBV6-5; J: TRBJ2-3; CDR3: CASMRLGTDTQYF; DNA: TGTGCCAGCATGCGACTAGGCACAGATACGCAGTATTTT
size: .; D: TRBD1; V: TRBV2; J: TRBJ1-2; CDR3: CASRWTGIYGYTF; DNA: TGTGCCAGCAGGTGGACAGGAATCTATGGCTACACCTTC
size: few; D: .; V: TRBV3-1; J: TRBJ2-1; CDR3: CASSPARGPAEGQFF; DNA: TGTGCCAGCAGCCCCGCCCGGGGCCCGGCGGAGGGGCAGTTCTTC